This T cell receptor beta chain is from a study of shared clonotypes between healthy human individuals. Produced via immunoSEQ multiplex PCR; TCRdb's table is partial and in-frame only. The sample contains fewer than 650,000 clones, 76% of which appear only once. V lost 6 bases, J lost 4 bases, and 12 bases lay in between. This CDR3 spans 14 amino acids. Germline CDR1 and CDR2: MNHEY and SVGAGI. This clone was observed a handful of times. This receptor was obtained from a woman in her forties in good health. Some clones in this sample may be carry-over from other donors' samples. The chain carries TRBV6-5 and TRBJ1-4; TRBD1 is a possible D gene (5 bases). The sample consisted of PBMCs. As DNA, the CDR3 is TGTGCCAGCAGCCCGACAGTTTATAATGAAAAACTGTTTTTT. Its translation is CASSPTVYNEKLFF.